These T cell receptor beta chains were read from a single sample in a study of control samples from healthy donors and cancer patients. Assay used: immunoSEQ multiplex PCR; TCRdb lists only in-frame clones, some missing. The sample has approximately 150,000 clones, about nine tenths seen once. The specimen sequenced was PBMCs. All receptors come from a man aged 45-65 years with head and neck cancer. CDR3s include the opening cysteine and the closing phenylalanine or tryptophan. Each record gives: clone size, D gene, V gene, J gene, CDR3 DNA, CDR3 protein. D genes are given only for firm matches. The listing skips clone size in some rows; elsewhere it reads once, few, many or a size class.

-	-	TRBV30	TRBJ1-4	TGTGCCTGGAACCTTATGGATGAAAAACTGTTTTTT	CAWNLMDEKLFF
-	-	TRBV2	TRBJ2-3	TGTGCCAGCAGTGACGCACTTAAGGAAGATACGCAGTATTTT	CASSDALKEDTQYF
-	-	TRBV10-3	TRBJ2-5	TGTGCCATCAGTGAGTCGACCGAGACCCAGTACTTC	CAISESTETQYF
-	-	TRBV2	TRBJ1-1	TGTGCCATCCGGACAGCGAACACTGAAGCTTTCTTT	CAIRTANTEAFF
-	-	TRBV21-1	TRBJ1-1	TGTGCCCGCTACGAGGCCGTGAACACTGAAGCTTTCTTT	CARYEAVNTEAFF
-	-	TRBV6-5	TRBJ2-1	TGTGCCAGCAGTTACTCTGCCGGGCCCCGGCTGGCGTTCTTC	CASSYSAGPRLAFF
-	-	TRBV12-3/TRBV12-4	TRBJ2-5	TGTGCCAGCAGTTCCAAGGAGGTGGAGACCCAGTACTTC	CASSSKEVETQYF
-	-	TRBV2	TRBJ1-4	TGTGCCAGCATCGACAGGTCTTCAACTAATGAAAAACTGTTTTTT	CASIDRSSTNEKLFF
-	-	TRBV27	TRBJ2-2	TGTGCCAGTATCAAACCTAACACCGGGGAGCTGTTTTTT	CASIKPNTGELFF
-	-	TRBV6-5	TRBJ2-5	TGTGCCAGCAGACAACCAAGGACCCAGTACTTC	CASRQPRTQYF
-	-	TRBV7-8	TRBJ1-3	TGTGCCAGCAGCTTAGTTGGAAACACCATATATTTT	CASSLVGNTIYF
-	TRBD1	TRBV20-1	TRBJ2-7	TGCAGTGCTAGTCTACCAGGGGGCACCTACGAGCAGTACTTC	CSASLPGGTYEQYF
-	-	TRBV9	TRBJ1-3	TGTGCCAGCAGCTCCTCTCGGCTAGGAAGAAACACCATATATTTT	CASSSSRLGRNTIYF
-	-	TRBV24-1	TRBJ2-2	TGTGCCACCAGTCCGCTAGACAGCACCGGGGAGCTGTTTTTT	CATSPLDSTGELFF
-	-	TRBV14	TRBJ2-3	TGTGCCAGCAGCCAGGGAGCCCGCTCAGATACGCAGTATTTT	CASSQGARSDTQYF
-	-	TRBV9	TRBJ2-7	TGTGCCAGCAGCGTAGGTTGGGACGAGCAGTACTTC	CASSVGWDEQYF
once	-	TRBV19	TRBJ2-2	TGTGCCAGTAGGCCGATTACTTACATCGAGACCGGGGAGCTGTTTTTT	CASRPITYIETGELFF
-	-	TRBV7-2	TRBJ2-5	TGTGCCAGCAGCCCCCGGGTAGCAGAAGAGACCCAGTACTTC	CASSPRVAEETQYF